Listed below are T cell receptor beta chains from one sample, sequenced in a study of beta chain features in type 1 diabetes. Assay used: immunoSEQ multiplex PCR; TCRdb lists only in-frame clones, some missing. The sample yields hundreds of thousands of clones, around 9.3% seen once. Sequences were obtained from central memory CD4+ T cells from blood. Every receptor here comes from a young man with type 1 diabetes. Each CDR3 is given with its conserved first and last residue. A D gene is named only where the DNA matches it firmly. A row's size may be missing; if present it is once, few, many or a size class.

TRBV27	TRBD1	TRBJ1-1	few	TGTGCCAGCAGACCGCGGGACAGGGTAAGCACTGAAGCTTTCTTT	CASRPRDRVSTEAFF
TRBV4-2	.	TRBJ2-1	few	TGTGCCAGCAGCCAAGAACTAGCAGGGCGTGAGCAGTTCTTC	CASSQELAGREQFF
TRBV4-3	.	TRBJ1-1	.	TGCGCCAGCAGCCAGGGCCGGGACATCACCACTGAAGCTTTCTTT	CASSQGRDITTEAFF
TRBV7-9	.	TRBJ1-1	.	TGTGCCAGCAGCTTGGGACAACCGAACACTGAAGCTTTCTTT	CASSLGQPNTEAFF
TRBV28	.	TRBJ2-7	few	TGTGCCAGCAGTTCCTCAAGTGCTCAGAAGATCTACGAGCAGTACTTC	CASSSSSAQKIYEQYF
TRBV28	.	TRBJ1-1	many	TGTGCCAGCAGTCTGAACAGAGTAGGTGAAGCTTTCTTT	CASSLNRVGEAFF
TRBV7-2	TRBD1	TRBJ1-2	few	TGTGCCAGCAGCTACAGGGGATTGGACTATGGCTACACCTTC	CASSYRGLDYGYTF
TRBV30	.	TRBJ1-2	.	TGTGCCTGGAGTGTGGGGCAGGGCCATGGCTACACCTTC	CAWSVGQGHGYTF
TRBV18	.	TRBJ2-6	.	TGTGCCAGCTCACCTTCGGGAGCAATGGCTGGGGCCAACGTCCTGACTTTC	CASSPSGAMAGANVLTF
TRBV13	.	TRBJ1-4	few	TGTGCCAGCAGCTTAGACAACCCGGGGGAAAAACTGTTTTTT	CASSLDNPGEKLFF
TRBV4-1	TRBD1	TRBJ2-2	.	TGCGCCAGCAGTCGCTTACAAGGGGGCGCCGACACCGGGGAGCTGTTTTTT	CASSRLQGGADTGELFF
TRBV28	.	TRBJ2-3	.	TGTGCCAGCAGTTTTGGTGTTCCCAACACAGATACGCAGTATTTT	CASSFGVPNTDTQYF
TRBV7-9	TRBD1	TRBJ2-3	few	TGTGCCAGCAGCTTTTTCGGACAGGCCGCCACAGATACGCAGTATTTT	CASSFFGQAATDTQYF
TRBV9	TRBD1	TRBJ1-6	many	TGTGCCAGCAGCCCGGGACAGGGAGAAAATTCACCCCTCCACTTT	CASSPGQGENSPLHF
TRBV9	.	TRBJ2-4	few	TGTGCCAGCAGCGTTGCCATGCAAAACATTCAGTACTTC	CASSVAMQNIQYF
TRBV5-1	.	TRBJ2-7	few	TGCGCCAGCAGACCAGGGGTCAGCTCCTACGAGCAGTACTTC	CASRPGVSSYEQYF
TRBV7-2	.	TRBJ2-5	few	TGTGCCAGCAGCTTCGGACAAGAGACCCAGTACTTC	CASSFGQETQYF
TRBV4-1	TRBD2	TRBJ2-1	few	TGCGCCAGCAGCCAACCCACCCAAGAATCGGGACTAGACTACAATGAGCAGTTCTTC	CASSQPTQESGLDYNEQFF
TRBV4-3	.	TRBJ1-2	.	TGCGCCAGCACACCCCGCCAGGGGAACTATGGCTACACCTTC	CASTPRQGNYGYTF
TRBV7-2	TRBD2	TRBJ2-5	few	TGTGCCAGCAGCCTCGGGACTAGCGGTAGCCGCCCGTACTTC	CASSLGTSGSRPYF
TRBV7-2	.	TRBJ2-5	.	TGTGCCAGCAGCTTAGAGCGGACTTTCCAAGAGACCCAGTACTTC	CASSLERTFQETQYF
TRBV2	TRBD1	TRBJ2-1	.	TGTGCCAGCCGTAGGACAGGGTATGAGCAGTTCTTC	CASRRTGYEQFF
TRBV6-6	.	TRBJ2-7	.	TGTGCCAGCAGTTCCGTTTCCTACGAGCAGTACTTC	CASSSVSYEQYF
TRBV2	.	TRBJ2-2	many	TGTGCCAGCACTTGGGGCCGAGACACCGGGGAGCTGTTTTTT	CASTWGRDTGELFF
TRBV7-9	.	TRBJ2-3	.	TGTGCCAGCAGCCAGCTCCAGGGCACAGATACGCAGTATTTT	CASSQLQGTDTQYF
TRBV10-3	.	TRBJ2-5	.	TGTGCCATCAGTGGGGTCGGGGAGACCCAGTACTTC	CAISGVGETQYF
TRBV6-1	.	TRBJ2-3	few	TGTGCCAGCAGCGTGGACGGGGGAGGCACAGATACGCAGTATTTT	CASSVDGGGTDTQYF
TRBV14	TRBD1	TRBJ1-1	few	TGTGCCAGCAGCCTGTACAGGGGGACTGAAGCTTTCTTT	CASSLYRGTEAFF
TRBV5-1	.	TRBJ2-7	.	TGCGCCAGCAGCTTGGGATACGAGCAGTACTTC	CASSLGYEQYF
TRBV29-1	TRBD2	TRBJ2-1	.	TGCAGCGTTCCTGCTAGCGGGGGGGCCAATGAGCAGTTCTTC	CSVPASGGANEQFF
TRBV29-1	TRBD1	TRBJ2-3	few	TGCAGCGTAGATACCACAGGGGGTCACACAGATACGCAGTATTTT	CSVDTTGGHTDTQYF
TRBV7-9	.	TRBJ2-3	few	TGTGCCAGCAGTGTGGGCACAGATACGCAGTATTTT	CASSVGTDTQYF
TRBV7-8	.	TRBJ2-7	.	TGTGCCAGCAGCTTACACGGGGGCTACGAGCAGTACTTC	CASSLHGGYEQYF
TRBV18	.	TRBJ1-5	many	TGTGCCAGCTCACCACCCAATCAGCCCCAGCATTTT	CASSPPNQPQHF
TRBV30	.	TRBJ1-5	few	TGTGCCTGGAGTAGGGATAGGGATCAGCCCCAGCATTTT	CAWSRDRDQPQHF
TRBV7-6	.	TRBJ2-3	.	TGTGCCAGCAGCCCTAACACAGATACGCAGTATTTT	CASSPNTDTQYF
TRBV6-5	TRBD1	TRBJ1-6	few	TGTGCCAGCAGAATGACAGGGTTCTATAATTCACCCCTCCACTTT	CASRMTGFYNSPLHF
TRBV5-1	.	TRBJ2-1	once	TGCGCCAGCAGTTCCACAGGGTACAATGAGCAGTTCTTC	CASSSTGYNEQFF
TRBV7-2	.	TRBJ2-1	few	TGTGCCAGCAGCTTGTTGGGGGACTCCTCGAATGAGCAGTTCTTC	CASSLLGDSSNEQFF
TRBV7-8	.	TRBJ2-3	.	TGTGCCAGCAGCCCCCGGGGGGCAAGAGATACGCAGTATTTT	CASSPRGARDTQYF
TRBV30	.	TRBJ1-1	few	.	CAWGTGAVTEDFF
TRBV6-6	.	TRBJ1-1	.	TGTGCCAGCAGTTACTCCTATGATGTGAACACTGAAGCTTTCTTT	CASSYSYDVNTEAFF
TRBV7-9	.	TRBJ2-3	.	TGTGCCAGCAGCTTTACAAGGGGCGCAGATACGCAGTATTTT	CASSFTRGADTQYF
TRBV23-1	.	TRBJ1-6	.	TGCGCCAGCAGTCAATTTTCCTTCTCTAGCAGCGGGTGGCATAATTCACCCCTCCACTTT	CASSQFSFSSSGWHNSPLHF
TRBV5-6	.	TRBJ2-7	few	TGTGCCAGCATCCTAGTGGGTCAGGGGACCTACGAGCAGTACTTC	CASILVGQGTYEQYF
TRBV7-9	.	TRBJ2-6	few	TGTGCCAGCAGCAATCCCCTTACCGCTGGGGCCAACGTCCTGACTTTC	CASSNPLTAGANVLTF
TRBV7-2	TRBD2	TRBJ2-7	.	TGTGCCAGCAGCTCCGGGAGGACGGGGACCTACGAGCAGTACTTC	CASSSGRTGTYEQYF
TRBV9	.	TRBJ2-5	few	TGTGCCAGCAGCGTAGCTGTTGAGGAGACCCAGTACTTC	CASSVAVEETQYF
TRBV7-2	TRBD1	TRBJ2-7	few	TGTGCCAGCAGCTGGGACCCGGGACAGTCCTACGAGCAGTACTTC	CASSWDPGQSYEQYF
TRBV4-3	.	TRBJ2-4	many	TGCGCCAGCAGCCAAGAGGCAACAGGCCAAGCCAAAAACATTCAGTACTTC	CASSQEATGQAKNIQYF